This entry lists 30 T cell receptor beta chains sequenced from one sample in a study of cytomegalovirus exposure and HLA in healthy donors. The PCR contained 60 Vbeta and 13 Jbeta primers. TCRdb's copy holds only in-frame clones and misses some; the assay was immunoSEQ multiplex PCR. The sample consists of more than 150,000 clones, around four fifths of them appearing once. Material: PBMCs. These receptors all come from a woman aged 45-65 years in good health and CMV-seropositive.

This clone was picked up a small number of times. The chain combines TRBV13 with TRBJ1-1; D ambiguous. The germline V and J ends were trimmed by 2 bases and 1 base, with 5 bases remaining between them. The CDR3 extends over 13 amino acids. The germline V gene has CDR1 PRHDT and CDR2 FYEKMQ (reference sequence). The CDR3, as DNA: TGTGCCAGCAGCTTAATCAGGAACACTGAAGCTTTCTTT. Translated, it gives CASSLIRNTEAFF.

The CDR3 DNA is TGTGCCAGCAGAGGTACTAGCGGGGGGGCAGAGACCCAGTACTTC. Its translation: CASRGTSGGAETQYF. V usage is TRBV6-1 and J usage is TRBJ2-5, with 13 bases lining up with TRBD2. This CDR3 is built from 15 residues. V dropped 6 bases and J dropped 4; count of bases not matched to a gene: 5. The germline V gene has CDR1 MNHNS and CDR2 SASEGT.

The rearrangement links TRBV5-5 to TRBJ1-1, with no clear D. Between the trimmed V and J ends, which lost 1 base and 0 bases, there was a span of 4 bases. CDR1 SGHKS and CDR2 YYEKEE come from the germline V gene (reference sequence). The CDR3 runs 13 residues. The CDR3, as DNA: TGTGCCAGCAGCTTGCCGGTGAACACTGAAGCTTTCTTT. Encoded protein: CASSLPVNTEAFF.

The V call is TRBV5-8, the J call TRBJ1-3; tentatively, D is TRBD1 (6 bases). The germline V gene encodes CDR1 SGHTS and CDR2 YDEGEE. The germline V and J ends were trimmed by 0 bases and 4 bases, with 20 bases remaining between them. This CDR3 is 18 amino acids long. CDR3 sequence reads: CASSLAVLIAGDGNTIYF. The CDR3 nucleotides are TGTGCCAGCAGCTTGGCCGTACTTATAGCAGGGGACGGAAACACCATATATTTT. The variable domain in full, completed from reference TRBV5-8 and TRBJ1-3, reads EAGVTQSPTHLIKTRGQQATLRCSPISGHTSVYWYQQALGLGLQFLLWYDEGEERNRGNFPPRFSGRQFPNYSSELNVNALELEDSALYLCASSLAVLIAGDGNTIYFGEGSWLTVV.

Remarks on this clone: The identical CDR3 is also encoded by other nucleotide sequences in the sample. V is TRBV6-5 and J is TRBJ2-3; tentative D call: TRBD1 (6 bases). This CDR3 comprises 15 residues. V lost 5 bases, J lost 5 bases, and 17 bases lay in between. CDR1 and CDR2 (germline): MNHEY, SVGAGI. The CDR3 nucleotides are TGTGCCAGCAGTCGGGACGGCCGAGGGGGAGATACGCAGTATTTT. It codes for CASSRDGRGGDTQYF.

This clone was recorded only once. The chain employs TRBV4-1 and TRBJ2-2; TRBD1 agrees at 9 bases. This CDR3 contains 17 residues. The trim removed 1 base at V and 4 bases at J, leaving 7 bases unmatched. Looked up from germline, CDR1 is MGHRA and CDR2 is YSYEKL. The CDR3 loop reads CASSQGDRARSTGELFF. In DNA form, the CDR3 reads TGCGCCAGCAGCCAAGGGGACAGGGCGAGGAGCACCGGGGAGCTGTTTTTT.

The V call is TRBV7-8, the J call TRBJ1-5; D may be TRBD1 (5 bases). The CDR3 sequence is 15 residues long. Germline V gene data show CDR1 as SGHVS and CDR2 as FQNEAQ. V lost 5 bases to trimming and J lost 0 bases, with 11 bases between them. The CDR3 loop reads CASSAGLLSNQPQHF. CDR3 nucleotides: TGTGCCAGCAGCGCAGGGTTACTTAGCAATCAGCCCCAGCATTTT.

This clone is a singleton in its sample. V and J are TRBV9 and TRBJ2-1, with a weak D call TRBD2 (5 bases). Germline CDR1 reads SGDLS; CDR2 reads YYNGEE. V was trimmed by 7 bases and J by 10 bases, leaving 9 bases between them. This CDR3 is built from 10 residues. CDR3 coding DNA: TGTGCCAGCGGAGGTCAAGAGCAGTTCTTC. Residues: CASGGQEQFF.

V and J are TRBV5-6 and TRBJ1-2; D not resolved. The CDR3 is 14 residues long. Germline lookup yields CDR1 SGHDT and CDR2 YYEEEE. The germline V and J ends were trimmed by 0 bases and 4 bases, with 10 bases remaining between them. The CDR3 coding sequence is TGTGCCAGCAGCTTGGGATCGCTCGGCTATGGCTACACCTTC. Amino acids: CASSLGSLGYGYTF.

This sequence joins TRBV6-6 and TRBJ2-1; 16 bases match TRBD2. Germline CDR1 is MNHNY and CDR2 is SVGAGI (reference sequence). V gave up 6 bases and J gave up 7 bases; unmatched junction bases: 3. This CDR3 region has 15 residues. The CDR3 DNA reads TGTGCCAGCAGAAAGGGACTAGCGGGGGGGAATGAGCAGTTCTTC. Amino acid sequence: CASRKGLAGGNEQFF.

The V gene is TRBV7-6, the J gene TRBJ2-3; possibly TRBD1 for D (5 bases). V lost 1 base to trimming and J lost 0 bases, with 8 bases between them. Germline V gene sequence: CDR1 SGHVS, CDR2 FNYEAQ. The CDR3 totals 15 residues. CDR3 nucleotide sequence: TGTGCCAGCAGCTTAGTTTGGGGCAGCACAGATACGCAGTATTTT. This gives the protein CASSLVWGSTDTQYF. Using reference TRBV7-6 and TRBJ2-3 for the parts outside the CDR3, the full variable domain is GAGVSQSPRYKVTKRGQDVALRCDPISGHVSLYWYRQALGQGPEFLTYFNYEAQQDKSGLPNDRFSAERPEGSISTLTIQRTEQRDSAMYRCASSLVWGSTDTQYFGPGTRLTVL.

This clone has just one count. The chain recombines TRBV2 with TRBJ2-5, with TRBD2 identical over 13 bases. V gave up 7 bases and J gave up 4 bases; unmatched junction bases: 9. CDR1 is SNHLY, CDR2 FYNNEI, per germline. The CDR3 sequence is 16 residues long. CDR3 region: CASTGTSGASGETQYF. Here the CDR3 DNA reads TGTGCCAGCACTGGGACTAGCGGGGCTTCTGGAGAGACCCAGTACTTC.

V and J are TRBV6-6 and TRBJ1-6; D possibly corresponds to TRBD1 (6 bases). CDR3 length: 15 amino acids. Looked up from germline, CDR1 is MNHNY and CDR2 is SVGAGI (reference sequence). V shed 6 bases and J shed 6 bases, with 15 bases lying between them. CDR3 sequence reads: CASRETGWGNSPLHF. Here the CDR3 DNA reads TGTGCCAGCAGAGAAACAGGGTGGGGTAATTCACCCCTCCACTTT.

The chain carries TRBV5-1 and TRBJ2-5; the match to TRBD2 covers 10 bases. The CDR3 runs 16 residues. V lost 3 bases to trimming and J lost 1 base; unmatched junction nucleotides: 6. Germline V CDR1 and CDR2: SGHRS, YFSETQ. CDR3 sequence: CASSSGAGGFQETQYF. The DNA for the CDR3 is TGCGCCAGCAGCTCGGGAGCGGGGGGGTTCCAAGAGACCCAGTACTTC.

The chain uses TRBV6-6 and TRBJ1-3; a possible D gene is TRBD1 (5 bases). V gave up 8 bases and J gave up 0 bases, with 11 bases separating them. Germline CDR1 is MNHNY and CDR2 is SVGAGI (reference sequence). There are 14 residues in the CDR3. The CDR3 here is CASSTGGSGNTIYF. CDR3 coding DNA: TGTGCCAGCTCGACGGGGGGCTCTGGAAACACCATATATTTT.

The chain couples TRBV11-2 to TRBJ2-1; the D gene is possibly TRBD1 (7 bases). CDR3 length equals 15 residues. Trimming removed 6 bases from V and 4 bases from J, with 16 bases in between. Germline loops: CDR1 SGHAT, CDR2 FQNNGV. CDR3 in amino acids: CASRRGQGGYNEQFF. CDR3 DNA: TGTGCCAGCAGACGAGGGCAGGGGGGATACAATGAGCAGTTCTTC.

The gene calls are TRBV6-1 and TRBJ2-3; unclear D gene. Germline values: CDR1 MNHNS, CDR2 SASEGT. This CDR3 region has 13 residues. V shed 7 bases and J shed 4 bases, with 12 bases lying between them. In DNA form, the CDR3 reads TGTGCCAGCAAGAATACACGGGCAGATACGCAGTATTTT. Protein sequence: CASKNTRADTQYF.

The chain employs TRBV30 and TRBJ1-2; TRBD1 aligns across 8 bases. Per the germline V gene, CDR1 is GTSNPN and CDR2 is SVGIG (reference sequence). J gave up 3 bases and V 5 bases, and 26 bases lay outside the gene matches. This CDR3 is built from 20 residues. The CDR3 loop is CAWGPGGQAVIFFRDYGYTF. For the CDR3, the DNA is TGTGCCTGGGGTCCGGGGGGACAGGCGGTAATTTTTTTTCGGGACTATGGCTACACCTTC.

This chain's CDR3 is CASSLLAGLYEQYF. DNA of the CDR3: TGTGCCAGCAGCTTACTAGCGGGGTTGTACGAGCAGTACTTC. The gene calls are TRBV5-5 and TRBJ2-7; the match to TRBD2 covers 10 bases. With 2 bases clipped from V and 4 bases from J, the junction kept 3 bases outside the gene matches. This CDR3 is built from 14 residues. CDR1 is SGHKS, CDR2 YYEKEE, per germline (reference sequence).

The chain recombines TRBV5-1 with TRBJ2-3, with a tentative D call TRBD1 (5 bases). V was shortened by 0 bases and J by 1 base, with 9 bases between the two germline ends. The CDR3 has 15 amino acids. Germline values: CDR1 SGHRS, CDR2 YFSETQ. CDR3 DNA: TGCGCCAGCAGCTTGGGGGGCCGGGGCACAGATACGCAGTATTTT. Amino acids: CASSLGGRGTDTQYF.

The gene calls are TRBV15 and TRBJ2-7; D is uncertain. Trimming stripped 0 bases from V and 3 bases from J, with 12 bases between. Germline V gene sequence: CDR1 LNHNV, CDR2 YYDKDF (reference sequence). The CDR3 runs 15 residues. The CDR3 DNA reads TGTGCCACCAGCAGAGAACGGGTCGTATACTACGAGCAGTACTTC. Translation: CATSRERVVYYEQYF.

The chain combines TRBV28 with TRBJ1-2; 7 bases line up with TRBD1. CDR1 and CDR2 from the germline V gene are MDHEN and SYDVKM. V was clipped by 5 bases and J by 5 bases; unmatched bases: 5. The CDR3 sequence is 13 residues long. The CDR3 bases are TGTGCCAGCAGTCCACCAGGGGGGTATGGCTACACCTTC. Amino acids: CASSPPGGYGYTF.

This chain joins TRBV6-5 and TRBJ1-2; TRBD1 is a possible D gene (6 bases). The V gene lost 6 bases and the J gene lost 6 bases, with 20 bases spanning the gap. The V gene's germline CDR1 is MNHEY and CDR2 SVGAGI. The length of the CDR3 is 15 residues. The CDR3 spells CASRKTGGLVNGYTF. The CDR3 nucleotides read TGTGCCAGCAGAAAGACAGGTGGGCTCGTAAATGGCTACACCTTC.

The chain combines TRBV6-1 with TRBJ1-1; tentative D call: TRBD1 (5 bases). This CDR3 spans 15 amino acids. Germline CDR1 and CDR2: MNHNS and SASEGT. Trimming stripped 0 bases from V and 0 bases from J, with 8 bases between. CDR3 loop: CASSEAGGMNTEAFF. The CDR3 coding sequence is TGTGCCAGCAGTGAAGCGGGGGGTATGAACACTGAAGCTTTCTTT.

The genes are TRBV11-2 and TRBJ2-6; maybe TRBD2 (6 bases). Germline V gene sequence: CDR1 SGHAT, CDR2 FQNNGV. V lost 5 bases and J lost 0, with 11 bases in between. The CDR3 totals 16 residues. The CDR3 sequence: CASSHAGSSGANVLTF. CDR3 DNA sequence: TGTGCCAGCAGCCACGCGGGGTCCTCTGGGGCCAACGTCCTGACTTTC.

This clone came up once. Since the CDR3 does not end with the conserved phenylalanine or tryptophan, this likely comes from a read error. The CDR3 is CASSRGTGYGYTL. DNA for the CDR3: TGTGCCAGCAGCCGCGGGACAGGGTATGGCTACACCCTC. The genes are TRBV7-2 and TRBJ1-2; 9 nucleotides match TRBD1. The CDR3 is 13 residues long. Unmatched junction bases numbered 3, after V lost 5 bases and J lost 5 bases. CDR1 is SGHTA, CDR2 FQGNSA, per germline.

J is TRBJ1-6 and V is TRBV19; 9 bases map to TRBD1. CDR1 and CDR2 from the germline V gene are LNHDA and SQIVND (reference sequence). This CDR3 is 18 amino acids long. The junction had 15 bases not matched to a gene; V was cut back by 5 bases and J by 7 bases. The CDR3 loop reads CASSSGPGQGTRNSPLHF. For the CDR3, the DNA is TGTGCCAGTAGTTCCGGACCGGGACAGGGAACTAGGAATTCACCCCTCCACTTT. Based on the CDR3 plus reference TRBV19 and TRBJ1-6, the full variable domain is DGGITQSPKYLFRKEGQNVTLSCEQNLNHDAMYWYRQDPGQGLRLIYYSQIVNDFQKGDIAEGYSVSREKKESFPLTVTSAQKNPTAFYLCASSSGPGQGTRNSPLHFGNGTRLTVT.

In this sample, this clone turned up once. This rearrangement joins TRBV11-2 to TRBJ2-3; 13 bases are a match to TRBD2. The junction had 6 bases not matched to a gene; V was cut back by 5 bases and J by 1 base. Per the germline V gene, CDR1 is SGHAT and CDR2 is FQNNGV. The CDR3 is 17 amino acids. The CDR3 coding sequence is TGTGCCAGCAGCCCATGGACTAGCGGGGGACGCACAGATACGCAGTATTTT. Translated, it gives CASSPWTSGGRTDTQYF.

The V call is TRBV19, the J call TRBJ1-1; possible D gene TRBD1, 5 bases. V dropped 8 bases and J dropped 3 bases, with 13 bases sitting between them. Germline CDR1 LNHDA, CDR2 SQIVND (reference sequence). The CDR3 consists of 13 residues. The CDR3 reads CASSQGGYTEAFF. The CDR3 DNA sequence: TGTGCCAGTTCTCAGGGAGGGTACACTGAAGCTTTCTTT.

This chain joins TRBV7-2 and TRBJ1-6, with D possibly being TRBD1 (6 bases). Trimming shortened V by 0 bases and J by 0 bases, and 12 bases separated the two germline ends. This CDR3 spans 18 amino acids. Germline CDR1 reads SGHTA; CDR2 reads FQGNSA. For the CDR3, the DNA is TGTGCCAGCAGCTTAGCGCCGGGACAAAGCTCCTATAATTCACCCCTCCACTTT. Residues: CASSLAPGQSSYNSPLHF.